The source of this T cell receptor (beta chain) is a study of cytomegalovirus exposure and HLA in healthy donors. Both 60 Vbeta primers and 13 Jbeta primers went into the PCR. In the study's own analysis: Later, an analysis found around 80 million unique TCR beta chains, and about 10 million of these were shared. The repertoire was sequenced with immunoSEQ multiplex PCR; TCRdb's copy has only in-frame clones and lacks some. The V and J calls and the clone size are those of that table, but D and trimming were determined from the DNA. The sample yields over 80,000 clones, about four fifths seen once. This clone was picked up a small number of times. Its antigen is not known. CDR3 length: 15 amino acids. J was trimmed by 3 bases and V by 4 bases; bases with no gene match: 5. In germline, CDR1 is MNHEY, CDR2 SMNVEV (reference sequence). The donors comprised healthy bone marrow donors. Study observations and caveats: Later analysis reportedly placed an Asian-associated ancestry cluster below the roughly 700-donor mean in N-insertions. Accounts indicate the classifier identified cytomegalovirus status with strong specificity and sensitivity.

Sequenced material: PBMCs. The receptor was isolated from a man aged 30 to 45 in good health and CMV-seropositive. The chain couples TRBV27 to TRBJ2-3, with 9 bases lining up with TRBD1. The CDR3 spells CASSWRGTGTDTQYF. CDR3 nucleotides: TGTGCCAGCAGTTGGAGGGGGACAGGGACAGATACGCAGTATTTT.